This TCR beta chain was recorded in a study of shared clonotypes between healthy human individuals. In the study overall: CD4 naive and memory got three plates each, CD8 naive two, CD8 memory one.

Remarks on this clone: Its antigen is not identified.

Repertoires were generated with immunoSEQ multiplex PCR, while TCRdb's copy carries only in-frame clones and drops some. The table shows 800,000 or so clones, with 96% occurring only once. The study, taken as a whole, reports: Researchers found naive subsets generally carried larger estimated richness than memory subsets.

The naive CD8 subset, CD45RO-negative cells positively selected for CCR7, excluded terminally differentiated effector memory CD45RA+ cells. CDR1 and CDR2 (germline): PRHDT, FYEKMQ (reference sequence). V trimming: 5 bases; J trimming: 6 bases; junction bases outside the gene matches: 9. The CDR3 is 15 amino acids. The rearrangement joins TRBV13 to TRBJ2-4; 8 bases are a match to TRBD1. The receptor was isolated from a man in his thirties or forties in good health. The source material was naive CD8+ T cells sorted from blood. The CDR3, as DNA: TGTGCCAGCAGCAACCTGGACAGGGACGGAAACATTCAGTACTTC. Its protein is CASSNLDRDGNIQYF. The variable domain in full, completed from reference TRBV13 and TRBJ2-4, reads AAGVIQSPRHLIKEKRETATLKCYPIPRHDTVYWYQQGPGQDPQFLISFYEKMQSDKGSIPDRFSAQQFSDYHSELNMSSLELGDSALYFCASSNLDRDGNIQYFGAGTRLSVL.